Listed below are T cell receptor beta chains from one sample, sequenced in a study of PD-1 blockade in classical Hodgkin lymphoma. Measured with immunoSEQ multiplex PCR; TCRdb has only the in-frame clones, and not every one. The sample includes some 70,000 clones, nearly 95% of them seen just once. Source material: peripheral blood mononuclear cells (PBMCs). The receptors originated from a human donor with classical Hodgkin lymphoma. The CDR3 runs from the conserved cysteine through the conserved F or W. D genes are given only for firm matches. Size values are once, few and many counts, or a class for expanded clones, and some rows have none.

clone size: -
D gene: TRBD1
J gene: TRBJ2-3
V gene: TRBV2
CDR3 DNA: TGTGCCAGCAGTTGGGACAGGGGCACAGATACGCAGTATTTT
CDR3 protein: CASSWDRGTDTQYF

clone size: -
D gene: TRBD1
J gene: TRBJ2-7
V gene: TRBV28
CDR3 DNA: TGTGCCAGCAGCTTCGACAGGGGGGTGTGGTACGAGCAGTACTTC
CDR3 protein: CASSFDRGVWYEQYF

clone size: -
D gene: -
J gene: TRBJ1-2
V gene: TRBV20-1
CDR3 DNA: TGCAGTGCCGAGGGCAGCGATGGCTACACCTTC
CDR3 protein: CSAEGSDGYTF

clone size: -
D gene: TRBD2
J gene: TRBJ2-7
V gene: TRBV10-3
CDR3 DNA: TGTGCCATCAGTCCCCCCGTAGCGGGGGGCGCTTACGAGCAGTACTTC
CDR3 protein: CAISPPVAGGAYEQYF

clone size: -
D gene: -
J gene: TRBJ2-5
V gene: TRBV7-3
CDR3 DNA: TGTGCCAGCAGCTCTGGGCGGAAAGAGACCCAGTACTTC
CDR3 protein: CASSSGRKETQYF

clone size: -
D gene: -
J gene: TRBJ1-2
V gene: TRBV6-1
CDR3 DNA: TGTGCCAGCAGTGAAGTACGAGGGGACTATGGCTACACCTTC
CDR3 protein: CASSEVRGDYGYTF

clone size: -
D gene: TRBD1
J gene: TRBJ2-1
V gene: TRBV7-6
CDR3 DNA: TGTGCCAGCAGCCCCCGGACAGGGCGAGATGAGCAGTTCTTC
CDR3 protein: CASSPRTGRDEQFF

clone size: -
D gene: -
J gene: TRBJ2-7
V gene: TRBV14
CDR3 DNA: TGTGCCAGCAGCAAGGTGGCAAACTACGAGCAGTACTTC
CDR3 protein: CASSKVANYEQYF

clone size: -
D gene: -
J gene: TRBJ1-3
V gene: TRBV4-2
CDR3 DNA: TGTGCCAGCAGCTATATTTCCACAGGACTTGGAAACACCATATATTTT
CDR3 protein: CASSYISTGLGNTIYF

clone size: -
D gene: -
J gene: TRBJ1-1
V gene: TRBV7-3
CDR3 DNA: TGTGCCAGCAGCTTACAGGGGAACACTGAAGCTTTCTTT
CDR3 protein: CASSLQGNTEAFF

clone size: -
D gene: -
J gene: TRBJ2-3
V gene: TRBV7-2
CDR3 DNA: TGTGCCAGCAGCTCCGCATCAGATACGCAGTATTTT
CDR3 protein: CASSSASDTQYF

clone size: -
D gene: -
J gene: TRBJ1-2
V gene: TRBV19
CDR3 DNA: TGTGCCAGCGGGACCTCAGGGGCCGTGGGCTACACCTTC
CDR3 protein: CASGTSGAVGYTF

clone size: few
D gene: TRBD1
J gene: TRBJ2-7
V gene: TRBV6-1
CDR3 DNA: TGTGCCAGCAGTGAGCTTCCGGGACAGGGGGGGGGCGAGCAGTACTTC
CDR3 protein: CASSELPGQGGGEQYF

clone size: -
D gene: -
J gene: TRBJ1-2
V gene: TRBV6-1
CDR3 DNA: TGTGCCAGCAGTGCGGAACCTAACTATGGCTACACCTTC
CDR3 protein: CASSAEPNYGYTF

clone size: -
D gene: TRBD1
J gene: TRBJ1-1
V gene: TRBV29-1
CDR3 DNA: TGCAGCGTTCCAGGACAGGGGGTAATGAACACTGAAGCTTTCTTT
CDR3 protein: CSVPGQGVMNTEAFF

clone size: -
D gene: -
J gene: TRBJ1-2
V gene: TRBV6-1
CDR3 DNA: TGTGCCAGCAGTGTCCCCGCGGGGCTAGGCTACACCTTC
CDR3 protein: CASSVPAGLGYTF

clone size: -
D gene: -
J gene: TRBJ2-6
V gene: TRBV19
CDR3 DNA: TGTGCCAGTAGTATAGGGCCCGGGGCCGGGGCCAACGTCCTGACTTTC
CDR3 protein: CASSIGPGAGANVLTF

clone size: -
D gene: -
J gene: TRBJ1-4
V gene: TRBV5-4
CDR3 DNA: TGTGCCAGCAGCTTGGGCGGGGCAACTAATGAAAAACTGTTTTTT
CDR3 protein: CASSLGGATNEKLFF

clone size: -
D gene: TRBD1
J gene: TRBJ1-2
V gene: TRBV11-2
CDR3 DNA: TGTGCCAGCAGCCGCCCCGGACAGGGACCCTACACCTTC
CDR3 protein: CASSRPGQGPYTF

clone size: -
D gene: -
J gene: TRBJ2-7
V gene: TRBV4-1
CDR3 DNA: TGCGCCAGCAGCCAAGGAGGATACGAGCAGTACTTC
CDR3 protein: CASSQGGYEQYF